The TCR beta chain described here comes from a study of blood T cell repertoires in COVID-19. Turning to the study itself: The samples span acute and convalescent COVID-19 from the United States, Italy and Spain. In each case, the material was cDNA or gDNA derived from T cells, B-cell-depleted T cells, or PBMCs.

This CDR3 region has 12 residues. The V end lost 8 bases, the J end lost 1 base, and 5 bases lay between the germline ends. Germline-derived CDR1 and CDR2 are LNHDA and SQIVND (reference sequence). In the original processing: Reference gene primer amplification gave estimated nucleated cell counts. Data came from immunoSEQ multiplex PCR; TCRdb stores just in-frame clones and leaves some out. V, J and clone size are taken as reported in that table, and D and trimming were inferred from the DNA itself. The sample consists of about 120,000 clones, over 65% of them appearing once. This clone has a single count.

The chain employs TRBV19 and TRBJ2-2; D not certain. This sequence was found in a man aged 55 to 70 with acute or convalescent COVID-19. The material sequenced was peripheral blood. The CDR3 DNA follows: TGTGCCAGTCTAGTGAACACCGGGGAGCTGTTTTTT. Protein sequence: CASLVNTGELFF.